A single sample gave rise to the 28 T cell receptor beta chains below, sequenced in a study of cytomegalovirus exposure and HLA in healthy donors. The PCR employed 60 Vbeta primers together with 13 Jbeta primers. Clones were sequenced by immunoSEQ multiplex PCR, and TCRdb holds only the in-frame ones, with some missing. This sample's table has about 46,000 clones. Input material: PBMCs. Receptors originate from a middle-aged woman in good health and CMV-seronegative.

The chain joins TRBV15 to TRBJ2-4; 7 bases align to TRBD1. Germline CDR1 and CDR2: LNHNV and YYDKDF (reference sequence). The CDR3 runs to 15 residues. Trimming cost V 5 bases and J 6 bases; bases outside gene matches: 10. CDR3 bases: TGTGCCACCAGCGAAGGGGGCATCCTTGGAAACATTCAGTACTTC. Amino acids: CATSEGGILGNIQYF.

CDR3 residues: CASSLGTGAPRGGYTF. CDR3 nucleotide sequence: TGCGCCAGCAGCCTCGGGACAGGGGCACCTCGGGGTGGCTACACCTTC. The chain joins TRBV5-1 to TRBJ1-2; 10 positions agree with TRBD1. Trimming took 4 bases from V and 7 from J; bases not matched to a gene: 13. The CDR3 runs 16 residues. CDR1 is SGHRS, CDR2 YFSETQ, per germline.

The chain combines TRBV5-8 with TRBJ2-7; a weak D match, TRBD1 (6 bases). This CDR3 spans 16 amino acids. Germline CDR1 SGHTS, CDR2 YDEGEE. Deletions cut 2 bases from V and 0 bases from J, with 15 bases between. CDR3 nucleotide sequence: TGTGCCAGCAGCTTATTGATCGACAGGAGCTCCTACGAGCAGTACTTC. It codes for CASSLLIDRSSYEQYF. The full variable domain, its missing parts supplied by reference TRBV5-8 and TRBJ2-7, is EAGVTQSPTHLIKTRGQQATLRCSPISGHTSVYWYQQALGLGLQFLLWYDEGEERNRGNFPPRFSGRQFPNYSSELNVNALELEDSALYLCASSLLIDRSSYEQYFGPGTRLTVT.

The chain has TRBV9 and TRBJ2-1; 10 bases fit TRBD1. The CDR3 contains 17 residues. V shed 1 base and J 7 bases; nucleotides not matched to a gene: 11. Germline lookup yields CDR1 SGDLS and CDR2 YYNGEE. In nucleotides, the CDR3 is TGTGCCAGCAGCGTACAGGTCGAGGGACAGGGGACGAATGAGCAGTTCTTC. It specifies CASSVQVEGQGTNEQFF.

V and J are TRBV19 and TRBJ2-2; possible D gene TRBD1, 5 bases. The CDR3 consists of 15 residues. V shed 7 bases and J shed 2 bases, with 14 bases lying between them. Germline CDR1 reads LNHDA; CDR2 reads SQIVND (reference sequence). CDR3 in DNA: TGTGCCAGTAACCAAGACAGACCTAACACCGGGGAGCTGTTTTTT. This gives the protein CASNQDRPNTGELFF.

The chain recombines TRBV7-2 with TRBJ2-7, with 7 bases that match TRBD2. Germline CDR1 is SGHTA and CDR2 is FQGNSA. The J segment lost 2 bases and the V segment lost 4 bases, leaving 5 bases of the junction unmatched. This CDR3 has 14 amino acids. The DNA of the CDR3 is TGTGCCAGCAGCTCCTCTAGCGGCCCCTACGAGCAGTACTTC. Its translation is CASSSSSGPYEQYF.

V gene TRBV29-1 combines with J gene TRBJ2-7, with 7 bases fitting TRBD1. This CDR3 is built from 14 residues. The V gene's germline CDR1 is SQVTM and CDR2 ANQGSEA. V lost 4 bases, J lost 3 bases, and 9 bases stayed unmatched. In DNA, the CDR3 is TGCAGCGTTGTATTAGGGACAGCTGACTACGAGCAGTACTTC. Translation gives CSVVLGTADYEQYF.

V is TRBV6-6 and J is TRBJ1-1; 8 bases line up with TRBD1. The CDR3 is 13 amino acids. The V segment lost 6 bases and the J segment 10 bases; nucleotides outside the gene matches: 10. Germline CDR1 MNHNY, CDR2 SVGAGI (reference sequence). Written as DNA, the CDR3 is TGTGCCAGCAGGCATGACAGGGGACGGGGAGCTTTCTTT. It specifies CASRHDRGRGAFF.

The chain couples TRBV15 to TRBJ2-1; TRBD2 matches at 7 bases. Germline-derived CDR1 and CDR2 are LNHNV and YYDKDF (reference sequence). With 5 bases clipped from V and 10 bases from J, the junction kept 8 bases outside the gene matches. The CDR3 length is 13 residues. The CDR3 loop is CATSRGLEGEQFF. The CDR3 DNA follows: TGTGCCACCAGCCGTGGACTAGAGGGCGAGCAGTTCTTC. The entire variable domain, with the rest obtained from reference TRBV15 and TRBJ2-1, is as follows: DAMVIQNPRYQVTQFGKPVTLSCSQTLNHNVMYWYQQKSSQAPKLLFHYYDKDFNNEADTPDNFQSRRPNTSFCFLDIRSPGLGDTAMYLCATSRGLEGEQFFGPGTRLTVL.

The chain has TRBV7-9 and TRBJ2-7, with 8 positions matching TRBD1. Germline trimming cut 4 bases from V and 7 bases from J; bases unmatched to any gene: 9. The germline V gene encodes CDR1 SEHNR and CDR2 FQNEAQ (reference sequence). This CDR3 comprises 14 residues. The CDR3 sequence: CASSSMDRVGEQYF. In DNA, the CDR3 is TGTGCCAGCAGCTCGATGGACAGGGTGGGGGAGCAGTACTTC.

The gene calls are TRBV28 and TRBJ2-7, with 7 bases aligning to TRBD1. J gave up 3 bases and V 5 bases, and 4 bases lay outside the gene matches. The germline gives CDR1 MDHEN, CDR2 SYDVKM. There are 13 residues in the CDR3. This CDR3 is CASSPWDSYEQYF. CDR3 DNA: TGTGCCAGCAGTCCCTGGGACAGCTACGAGCAGTACTTC.

The V call is TRBV5-1, the J call TRBJ1-1; D may be TRBD1 (5 bases). The CDR3 length is 14 residues. Per the germline V gene, CDR1 is SGHRS and CDR2 is YFSETQ. V dropped 0 bases and J dropped 1 base, with 7 bases sitting between them. CDR3 nucleotides: TGCGCCAGCAGCTTGGCCAGGGCGAACACTGAAGCTTTCTTT. It is translated as CASSLARANTEAFF.

The chain uses TRBV9 and TRBJ2-3, with TRBD2 matching over 11 bases. The V gene end was trimmed by 7 bases and the J gene end by 0 bases; junction bases not matched to a gene: 13. In germline, CDR1 is SGDLS, CDR2 YYNGEE. The CDR3 spans 18 residues. CDR3 in amino acids: CASPGSPGTSGSTDTQYF. The CDR3 coding sequence is TGTGCCAGCCCCGGGTCCCCCGGGACTAGCGGTAGCACAGATACGCAGTATTTT. Together with reference TRBV9 and TRBJ2-3, the CDR3 gives the full variable domain: DSGVTQTPKHLITATGQRVTLRCSPRSGDLSVYWYQQSLDQGLQFLIQYYNGEERAKGNILERFSAQQFPDLHSELNLSSLELGDSALYFCASPGSPGTSGSTDTQYFGPGTRLTVL.

This CDR3 is CASSDEQGIGGYTF. CDR3 DNA: TGTGCCAGCAGTGACGAACAGGGAATTGGCGGCTACACCTTC. V is TRBV6-4 and J is TRBJ1-2, with a possible D match to TRBD1 (6 bases). Trimming stripped 2 bases from V and 8 bases from J, with 15 bases between. CDR3 length equals 14 residues. Germline V gene lookup returns CDR1 MRHNA and CDR2 SNTAGT.

In nucleotides, the CDR3 is TGCGCCAGCAGCCAACAAACTAGCGGGAGATACACCTACGAGCAGTACTTC. This encodes CASSQQTSGRYTYEQYF. This sequence joins TRBV4-1 and TRBJ2-7, with TRBD2 matching 11 bases. Trimming cost V 2 bases and J 2 bases; bases outside gene matches: 8. The CDR3 sequence is 17 residues long. Germline V gene lookup returns CDR1 MGHRA and CDR2 YSYEKL.

V is TRBV14 and J is TRBJ2-7; TRBD2 might be the D (5 bases). Trimming took off 2 bases at V and 4 bases at J, with 12 bases between the two ends. Germline CDR1 and CDR2: SGHDN and FVKESK. The CDR3 runs 14 residues. For the CDR3, the DNA is TGTGCCAGCAGCCAAAAGAGGGAGCCTTACGAGCAGTACTTC. It encodes CASSQKREPYEQYF.

V and J are TRBV28 and TRBJ1-1, with D unresolved. The CDR3 spans 14 residues. Trimming stripped 3 bases from V and 10 bases from J, with 18 bases between. In germline, CDR1 is MDHEN, CDR2 SYDVKM. In DNA, the CDR3 is TGTGCCAGCAGTTTGTACAGCACCTCCAGCCGAGCTTTCTTT. As protein: CASSLYSTSSRAFF. The full variable domain, completed using reference TRBV28 and TRBJ1-1, is DVKVTQSSRYLVKRTGEKVFLECVQDMDHENMFWYRQDPGLGLRLIYFSYDVKMKEKGDIPEGYSVSREKKERFSLILESASTNQTSMYLCASSLYSTSSRAFFGQGTRLTVV.

The J gene is TRBJ1-1, the V gene TRBV5-1; TRBD1 matches 8 bases. Germline V CDR1 and CDR2: SGHRS, YFSETQ. V gave up 4 bases and J gave up 6 bases; unmatched junction bases: 2. The CDR3 covers 12 residues. The CDR3 DNA reads as TGCGCCAGCAGCCTACAGGGGGCTGAAGCTTTCTTT. It codes for CASSLQGAEAFF. The full variable domain, rest sourced from reference TRBV5-1 and TRBJ1-1, is KAGVTQTPRYLIKTRGQQVTLSCSPISGHRSVSWYQQTPGQGLQFLFEYFSETQRNKGNFPGRFSGRQFSNSRSEMNVSTLELGDSALYLCASSLQGAEAFFGQGTRLTVV.

J is TRBJ1-1 and V is TRBV5-6, with D unclear. CDR1 SGHDT and CDR2 YYEEEE come from the germline V gene. This CDR3 has 12 residues. Trimming took 4 bases from V and 3 from J, leaving 7 bases between them. The CDR3 protein is CASSTGDTEAFF. The CDR3 DNA is TGTGCCAGCAGCACGGGAGACACTGAAGCTTTCTTT.

This chain links TRBV6-5 with TRBJ2-7, with 10 bases that match TRBD1. This CDR3 region has 15 residues. The J segment lost 3 bases and the V segment lost 6 bases, leaving 8 bases of the junction unmatched. Germline V gives CDR1 MNHEY, CDR2 SVGAGI. The CDR3 DNA reads as TGTGCCAGCAGATACCGGGACAGGGGAGTCTACGAGCAGTACTTC. This sequence encodes CASRYRDRGVYEQYF.

The chain links TRBV5-4 to TRBJ1-4; 9 bases match TRBD1. CDR1 and CDR2 from the germline V gene are SGHNT and YYREEE (reference sequence). V gave up 1 base and J gave up 7 bases; unmatched junction bases: 8. This CDR3 is built from 16 residues. The CDR3 DNA is TGTGCCAGCAGCTTGATGGGGGGACAGGGAGGTGAAAAACTGTTTTTT. It specifies CASSLMGGQGGEKLFF.

V and J are TRBV6-5 and TRBJ2-1, with TRBD2 identical over 7 bases. Germline CDR1 MNHEY, CDR2 SVGAGI. This CDR3 region has 13 residues. The junction had 5 bases not matched to a gene; V was cut back by 2 bases and J by 10 bases. The CDR3 is CASSYPGGYEQFF. Written as DNA, the CDR3 is TGTGCCAGCAGTTACCCCGGGGGGTACGAGCAGTTCTTC.

The CDR3 DNA sequence: TGCGCCAGCAGCCCTGAGACTAGCGGCTACGAGCAGTACTTC. Amino acid sequence: CASSPETSGYEQYF. The gene calls are TRBV5-1 and TRBJ2-7; 9 bases align to TRBD2. V shed 4 bases and J 3 bases; nucleotides not matched to a gene: 5. The CDR3 runs to 14 residues. Germline V gives CDR1 SGHRS, CDR2 YFSETQ.

CDR3 DNA sequence: TGTGCCAGCAGTCCGCTGGGACTGGGGTACAATGAGCAGTTCTTC. Its translation: CASSPLGLGYNEQFF. The chain uses TRBV28 and TRBJ2-1, with a tentative D call TRBD2 (6 bases). V was trimmed by 5 bases and J by 4 bases, leaving 15 bases between them. Looked up from germline, CDR1 is MDHEN and CDR2 is SYDVKM. This CDR3 spans 15 amino acids.

The chain combines TRBV4-2 with TRBJ2-1; D is possibly TRBD2 (6 bases). The V end was cut by 0 bases, the J end by 5 bases, with 14 bases between. The CDR3 is 16 residues long. Germline-derived CDR1 and CDR2 are LGHNA and YNFKEQ. This chain's CDR3 is CASSQEETRGNNEQFF. The CDR3 DNA follows: TGTGCCAGCAGCCAAGAAGAGACTAGAGGGAACAATGAGCAGTTCTTC.

The V gene is TRBV25-1, the J gene TRBJ1-2, with a tentative D call TRBD1 (6 bases). This CDR3 has 13 amino acids. V dropped 4 bases and J dropped 6 bases, with 12 bases sitting between them. Germline V gives CDR1 MGHDK, CDR2 SYGVNS. This chain's CDR3 is CASSVTGTNGYTF. CDR3 DNA: TGTGCCAGCAGTGTGACCGGGACAAATGGCTACACCTTC.

CDR3 DNA sequence: TGTGCCAGCAACCAACAGGGGTGGGGAGACGAGCAGTACTTC. This sequence encodes CASNQQGWGDEQYF. The genes are TRBV2 and TRBJ2-7, with TRBD1 matching 7 bases. With 7 bases clipped from V and 5 bases from J, the junction kept 11 bases outside the gene matches. The CDR3 length is 14 residues. Germline V gene lookup returns CDR1 SNHLY and CDR2 FYNNEI. Combining the CDR3 with reference TRBV2 and TRBJ2-7 gives the whole variable domain EPEVTQTPSHQVTQMGQEVILRCVPISNHLYFYWYRQILGQKVEFLVSFYNNEISEKSEIFDDQFSVERPDGSNFTLKIRSTKLEDSAMYFCASNQQGWGDEQYFGPGTRLTVT.

The chain carries TRBV7-9 and TRBJ2-5, with D perhaps matching TRBD2 (6 bases). This CDR3 is built from 12 residues. Trimming cost V 6 bases and J 3 bases, with 8 bases left between them. The germline V gene encodes CDR1 SEHNR and CDR2 FQNEAQ (reference sequence). CDR3 sequence reads: CASRSGEETQYF. CDR3 DNA sequence: TGTGCCAGCAGGTCGGGGGAAGAGACCCAGTACTTC.